The 21 T cell receptor beta chains reported below all come from one sample, sequenced in a study of beta chain features in type 1 diabetes. Whole-study findings and limits: A moderate, significant TCRB CDR3 shortening appeared in type 1 diabetes across four CD4+ subsets.

Investigators reverse transcribed all isolated RNA, so they sequenced expressed TCRB transcripts. Assay used: immunoSEQ multiplex PCR; TCRdb lists only in-frame clones, some missing. The sample includes roughly 150,000 clones, about 9% seen only once; the top ten take about 0.5%. No antigen has been assigned to these receptors. The sequencing input was central memory CD4+ T cells from blood. These receptors were taken from a woman aged 18-29 years with type 1 diabetes.

The CDR3 here is CASSGSSSGGYTF. As DNA, the CDR3 is TGTGCCAGCAGCGGCTCTTCCTCGGGAGGCTACACCTTC. This chain joins TRBV7-8 and TRBJ1-2; D gene unclear. V was pared by 5 bases and J by 8 bases, with 15 bases between. CDR1 and CDR2 (germline): SGHVS, FQNEAQ. This CDR3 comprises 13 residues. Variable domain in full (rest from reference TRBV7-8 and TRBJ1-2): GAGVSQSPRYKVAKRGQDVALRCDPISGHVSLFWYQQALGQGPEFLTYFQNEAQLDKSGLPSDRFFAERPEGSVSTLKIQRTQQEDSAVYLCASSGSSSGGYTFGSGTRLTVV.

This clone was detected only a few times. The chain employs TRBV13 and TRBJ1-2; no definite D call. Per germline, CDR1 PRHDT and CDR2 FYEKMQ (reference sequence). The ends were cut back, 3 bases at V and 10 bases at J, with 12 bases in the middle. This CDR3 region has 12 residues. DNA of the CDR3: TGTGCCAGCAGCTTTGAGCGAACGGCCTACACCTTC. It yields the protein CASSFERTAYTF.

This clone showed up just a few times. The J gene is TRBJ2-7, the V gene TRBV7-2; no clear D gene. Trimming took 3 bases from V and 1 from J, leaving 7 bases between them. The germline V gene encodes CDR1 SGHTA and CDR2 FQGNSA. This CDR3 spans 13 amino acids. This chain's CDR3 is CASSFVDSYEQYF. DNA for the CDR3: TGTGCCAGCAGCTTTGTAGATTCCTACGAGCAGTACTTC.

This clone was detected only a few times. Here the CDR3 DNA reads TGTGCTAGTGGTTTGGAACAGGGGACTCAAGCTTTCTTT. Protein sequence: CASGLEQGTQAFF. V gene TRBV12-5 combines with J gene TRBJ1-1; 7 bases line up with TRBD1. This CDR3 contains 13 residues. From germline, CDR1 is LGHNT and CDR2 FRNRAP. The V gene end was trimmed by 1 base and the J gene end by 9 bases; junction bases not matched to a gene: 5.

This clone was counted a few times. V gene TRBV9 combines with J gene TRBJ2-1; weak D call: TRBD2 (5 bases). The germline V gene encodes CDR1 SGDLS and CDR2 YYNGEE. The CDR3 has 13 amino acids. V lost 10 bases and J lost 8, with 19 bases in between. In DNA, the CDR3 is TGTGCCCACCTAGGAGGAGGAATCGATGAGCAGTTCTTC. This translates into CAHLGGGIDEQFF.

The chain is built from TRBV9 and TRBJ1-4; 7 nucleotides match TRBD1. This CDR3 has 16 amino acids. The trim removed 3 bases at V and 8 bases at J, leaving 13 bases unmatched. Germline V gene data show CDR1 as SGDLS and CDR2 as YYNGEE. DNA for the CDR3: TGTGCCAGCAGCGCTCAAACAGGGGACGTTGGCGAAAAACTGTTTTTT. Encoded protein: CASSAQTGDVGEKLFF.

This clone showed up just a few times. The chain couples TRBV29-1 to TRBJ1-2, with a weak D call TRBD1 (5 bases). The germline V and J ends were trimmed by 5 bases and 0 bases, with 16 bases remaining between them. The CDR3 length is 15 residues. Germline CDR1 reads SQVTM; CDR2 reads ANQGSEA. This chain's CDR3 is CSVQGGLTTNYGYTF. The CDR3, as DNA: TGCAGCGTTCAGGGCGGTCTCACCACTAACTATGGCTACACCTTC.

The rearrangement joins TRBV5-4 to TRBJ2-5; 11 nucleotides align to TRBD2. The CDR3 has 16 residues. V was clipped by 4 bases and J by 2 bases; unmatched bases: 7. Germline V gives CDR1 SGHNT, CDR2 YYREEE (reference sequence). CDR3 sequence (DNA): TGTGCCAGCAGCGGAACTAGCGGGGGTCCACAAGAGACCCAGTACTTC. It is translated as CASSGTSGGPQETQYF. The full variable domain, completed using reference TRBV5-4 and TRBJ2-5, is ETGVTQSPTHLIKTRGQQVTLRCSSQSGHNTVSWYQQALGQGPQFIFQYYREEENGRGNFPPRFSGLQFPNYSSELNVNALELDDSALYLCASSGTSGGPQETQYFGPGTRLLVL.

This clone was counted only a few times. The chain has TRBV11-3 and TRBJ2-1; D ambiguous. V was pared by 4 bases and J by 0 bases, with 13 bases between. The CDR3 totals 16 residues. Germline V gene lookup returns CDR1 SGHNT and CDR2 YENEEA. The CDR3 loop is CASSSLPRNSYNEQFF. The CDR3 DNA reads TGTGCCAGCAGCTCCCTCCCGCGGAACTCCTACAATGAGCAGTTCTTC.

This clone was picked up a small number of times. V gene TRBV29-1 combines with J gene TRBJ2-4; D might be TRBD2 (6 bases). From germline, CDR1 is SQVTM and CDR2 ANQGSEA. The CDR3 is made up of 14 amino acids. Between the trimmed V and J ends, which lost 4 bases and 3 bases, there was a span of 13 bases. The CDR3: CSVGRGSGKNIQYF. DNA for the CDR3: TGCAGCGTTGGGAGGGGTTCGGGCAAAAACATTCAGTACTTC.

This clone was counted only a few times. DNA of the CDR3: TGTGCCAGCAGTATCAGGGGGCCCGCAGATACGCAGTATTTT. Translating it yields CASSIRGPADTQYF. The chain links TRBV6-5 to TRBJ2-3, with 8 bases matching TRBD1. The CDR3 covers 14 residues. The ends lost 5 bases at V and 4 bases at J; junction bases unmatched: 5. The germline CDR1 and CDR2 sequences are MNHEY and SVGAGI.

V usage is TRBV5-6 and J usage is TRBJ2-3, with unresolved D. The CDR3 is 13 residues long. V was pared by 0 bases and J by 3 bases, with 5 bases between. CDR1 is SGHDT and CDR2 is YYEEEE in the germline V gene. The CDR3 region is CASSLGGTDTQYF. The CDR3 DNA follows: TGTGCCAGCAGCTTGGGCGGTACAGATACGCAGTATTTT.

This clone was counted only a few times. J is TRBJ1-5 and V is TRBV7-8; TRBD1 agrees at 8 bases. There are 14 residues in the CDR3. Germline CDR1 and CDR2: SGHVS and FQNEAQ. J gave up 5 bases and V 5 bases, and 5 bases lay outside the gene matches. CDR3 coding DNA: TGTGCCAGCAGCCTAGGGACAGGCTATCAGCCCCAGCATTTT. The encoded protein is CASSLGTGYQPQHF.

V and J are TRBV30 and TRBJ1-5; TRBD1 aligns across 8 bases. CDR3 length equals 13 residues. The V gene's germline CDR1 is GTSNPN and CDR2 SVGIG (reference sequence). Germline trimming cut 7 bases from V and 6 bases from J; bases unmatched to any gene: 8. CDR3 sequence (DNA): TGTGCCTCCGGACAGGGAGGAGTTCAGCCCCAGCATTTT. Its translation is CASGQGGVQPQHF.

The chain uses TRBV7-2 and TRBJ2-5, with 7 positions matching TRBD1. Losses at the gene ends were 5 bases for V and 5 bases for J; bases not matched to a gene: 8. The CDR3 is 14 residues long. CDR1 SGHTA and CDR2 FQGNSA come from the germline V gene. The CDR3 loop reads CASSLRQGRETQYF. In nucleotides, the CDR3 is TGTGCCAGCAGCCTAAGACAGGGTCGGGAGACCCAGTACTTC.

V and J are TRBV7-2 and TRBJ2-1, with D maybe TRBD2 (6 bases). V dropped 3 bases and J dropped 2 bases, with 17 bases sitting between them. This CDR3 is 17 amino acids long. Looked up from germline, CDR1 is SGHTA and CDR2 is FQGNSA. This CDR3 reads CASSFPGRGLAYNEQFF. The CDR3 bases are TGTGCCAGCAGCTTCCCGGGGCGGGGCCTAGCCTACAATGAGCAGTTCTTC.

This clone was recorded a few times. The chain is built from TRBV7-2 and TRBJ2-3, with 10 bases matching TRBD1. The V gene end was trimmed by 3 bases and the J gene end by 5 bases; junction bases not matched to a gene: 5. This CDR3 has 15 amino acids. In germline, CDR1 is SGHTA, CDR2 FQGNSA. CDR3 region: CASSFRQGAKDTQYF. In DNA form, the CDR3 reads TGTGCCAGCAGCTTCCGACAGGGGGCTAAAGATACGCAGTATTTT.

This chain links TRBV7-9 with TRBJ2-7, with TRBD1 identical over 8 bases. The germline CDR1 and CDR2 sequences are SEHNR and FQNEAQ (reference sequence). CDR3 length: 14 residues. With V trimmed by 5 bases and J by 3 bases, 6 bases remained unmatched. CDR3 nucleotide sequence: TGTGCCAGCAGCACGACAGGGGCACACTACGAGCAGTACTTC. This encodes CASSTTGAHYEQYF.

Comment on this clone: Within the sample, other DNA sequences also encode this same CDR3. J is TRBJ1-2 and V is TRBV7-2; TRBD1 matches 9 bases. The CDR3 is 14 residues long. Germline loops: CDR1 SGHTA, CDR2 FQGNSA. After removal of 4 bases from V and 5 bases from J, the junction contained 5 bases not matched to a gene. The CDR3 here is CASSSRQGGYGYTF. DNA for the CDR3: TGTGCCAGCAGCTCCCGACAGGGGGGTTATGGCTACACCTTC.

This clone occurred a few times. Other DNA sequences from this sample encode an identical CDR3 as well. This sequence joins TRBV28 and TRBJ2-7, with 7 bases aligning to TRBD1. The CDR3 consists of 14 residues. Germline CDR1 reads MDHEN; CDR2 reads SYDVKM. V shed 6 bases, J shed 6 bases, and the junction held 11 bases outside the gene matches. The CDR3 bases are TGTGCCAGCAGGCCGGGGACAGACGTTGGCGAGCAGTACTTC. This gives the protein CASRPGTDVGEQYF.

This clone showed up just a few times. The CDR3 DNA sequence: TGTGCCAGCAGCGGGGGATATAGCAATCAGCCCCAGCATTTT. Translation: CASSGGYSNQPQHF. V gene TRBV27 combines with J gene TRBJ1-5; possible D gene TRBD1, 5 bases. Germline CDR1 reads MNHEY; CDR2 reads SMNVEV (reference sequence). CDR3 length equals 14 residues. Deletions cut 6 bases from V and 0 bases from J, with 9 bases between.